This record concerns one TCR beta chain sequence. Only a few counts were recorded for this clonotype. This clone's antigen is unknown. The record has no base qualities; no much larger clone is one base away. This specimen belongs to a study of blood T cells in healthy people across ages (dated by TCRdb to about 2015). Study-level background: In model experiments, template switching captured roughly one uniquely barcoded TCR beta cDNA molecule for every two T cells. Age-related changes in TCR beta repertoire diversity were measured in the study by deep sequencing normalized with unique cDNA molecular identifiers. To avoid experimental bias, donors of different ages were randomly spread across the sequencing lanes. Two additional independent replicas of 1 million unique cDNA reads from the same blood draw were analyzed for two donors (one aged 18 to 29 and one aged 80 or older). The donors were split into four age groups: young (average approximately 16 years), middle-aged (39), aged (over 55) and long-lived (more than 80).

Study-wide conclusions, independent of this receptor: The percentage of naive T cells measured by flow cytometry correlated strongly with observed TCR beta diversity. The long-lived group showed more naive CD4+ T cells, fewer expanded clones and increased TCR diversity than the aged group, suggesting age selection. Estimates of total diversity based on one million sequenced T cells were regarded as lower bounds and as underestimates. Donor CMV infection status was unknown, potentially confounding age-related changes in expanded clonotypes. As age increased, observed TCR beta diversity per million T cells dropped in a roughly linear way, and a significant reduction was already evident by age 40. Bulk unsorted PBMC profiling prevented conclusive comparison of naive and antigen-experienced compartments.

Receptor amplification or capture employed 5' RACE. The instrument was an Illumina HiSeq 2500. A second PCR of about 7 to 12 cycles was run with a J-beta primer mix and a sample-barcoded 5' primer. A template-switch 5' adaptor carrying 12 random nucleotides introduced a unique molecular identifier onto each TCR beta cDNA molecule. Each sample yielded at least 2.5 million CDR3-containing paired-end reads. First-strand cDNA was synthesized from all RNA with the Mint cDNA synthesis kit, primed by a TRBC-specific oligonucleotide. All cDNA was treated with uracil-DNA glycosylase and then went through a first 18-cycle PCR with the universal primers M1SS and BC2_uni_R. As for the authors' bioinformatics: For normalization, 1 million high-quality reads, each with a distinct molecular identifier, were randomly selected from each sample. Reads with shared molecular identifiers were discarded instead of being binned into consensus sequences. MiTCR, set to a Q25 quality threshold and the strictest error-elimination algorithm, was used for CDR3 identification, clonotype clustering and error correction. A nonparametric unseen species model with Euler transformation was used to estimate lower-bound total TCR beta diversity. TCRdb applied fastp at Q25 and MiXCR to the public reads, then kept only in-frame beta chains. When rows share a CDR3 protein, they turn into one entry using the most common DNA and genes. Clone size and V and J calls follow TCRdb, not the original study. A total of approximately 810,000 distinct CDR3 sequences appear in this sample, more than 25% of them only once. Roughly 17% of the sample is in the top ten clones.

The donors were roughly 38 Caucasian individuals from Russia, aged roughly 6 to 90 years, who were systemically healthy. Approximately 10 milliliters of peripheral blood were collected from each donor into EDTA-treated Vacutainer tubes. Ficoll-Paque density-gradient centrifugation was used to isolate PBMCs, with at least 6.5 million per sample. Trizol reagent was used to extract total RNA from the PBMCs, yielding at least 5 micrograms per sample. The percentages of naive CD45RAhigh/CD27high T cells were determined by flow cytometry on a PBMC aliquot from every donor. CDR1 and CDR2, per the germline V gene, are SGHTA and FQGNSA. Between the V and J ends, shortened by 7 bases and 2 bases respectively, the junction contains 13 bases. Its CDR3 holds 14 amino acids, cysteine through phenylalanine. Only the CDR3 DNA is retained, 42 bases long and in frame from the first base.

The sequence came from a woman older than 75 in good health. Input material: blood. Rearrangement joined TRBV7-2 to TRBJ2-3, with a weak D call of TRBD2 (6 bases match). CDR3 reads: CASTPGGFTDTQYF. The base sequence is TGTGCCAGCACCCCCGGGGGATTCACAGATACGCAGTATTTT.